A single sample is the source of the 27 T cell receptor beta chains below, sequenced in a study of OX40 agonist ivuxolimab in advanced cancers. Method: immunoSEQ multiplex PCR; TCRdb's copy keeps in-frame clones and lacks some. Of tens of thousands of clones listed, about 87% are singletons. Sample: CD4+ or CD8+ T cells sorted from blood, taken in a trial of the OX40 agonist ivuxolimab. These receptors all stem from an adult with an advanced solid tumor such as melanoma, head and neck, liver or kidney cancer.

The chain uses TRBV15 and TRBJ2-5; tentative D call: TRBD1 (6 bases). CDR3 length equals 12 residues. The V gene's germline CDR1 is LNHNV and CDR2 YYDKDF (reference sequence). Trimming left V 8 bases short and J 7 bases short, with 14 bases between. CDR3 nucleotide sequence: TGTGCCACCCTAACAGGGCGAGGGACCCAGTACTTC. It is translated as CATLTGRGTQYF.

J is TRBJ2-3 and V is TRBV27; D may be TRBD1 or TRBD2 (6 bases each). The CDR3 is made up of 13 amino acids. Germline values: CDR1 MNHEY, CDR2 SMNVEV (reference sequence). The germline V and J ends were trimmed by 5 bases and 6 bases, with 12 bases remaining between them. In nucleotides, the CDR3 is TGTGCCAGCAGTCCCGGAGGGGGTGATACGCAGTATTTT. It yields the protein CASSPGGGDTQYF.

The CDR3 is CASSFGGQGPQPQHF. The DNA of the CDR3 is TGTGCCAGCAGCTTCGGTGGGCAGGGCCCTCAGCCCCAGCATTTT. The rearrangement joins TRBV7-8 to TRBJ1-5; tentatively, D is TRBD1 (5 bases). CDR1 is SGHVS, CDR2 FQNEAQ, per germline. Trimming removed 3 bases from V and 6 bases from J, with 15 bases in between. This CDR3 region has 15 residues.

The chain uses TRBV7-6 and TRBJ2-5; TRBD2 is a possible D gene (5 bases). The CDR3 spans 14 residues. V was cut by 0 bases and J by 4 bases, with 9 bases left in between. Germline-derived CDR1 and CDR2 are SGHVS and FNYEAQ. CDR3 sequence: CASSLARGPETQYF. The CDR3 DNA is TGTGCCAGCAGCTTAGCTCGCGGGCCAGAGACCCAGTACTTC.

In its sample, this clone was seen once. The rearrangement links TRBV9 to TRBJ2-3; D gene unclear. The CDR3 extends over 11 amino acids. Germline CDR1 is SGDLS and CDR2 is YYNGEE. The V and J ends lost 4 bases and 6 bases respectively, with 6 bases between them. CDR3 DNA sequence: TGTGCCAGCAGCCAAAGGGATACGCAGTATTTT. Amino acids: CASSQRDTQYF.

CDR3 nucleotides: TGTGCCAGTTCGACGGAGAATCGTTCCTACGAGCAGTACTTC. It is translated as CASSTENRSYEQYF. The rearrangement uses TRBV28 and TRBJ2-7; D is ambiguous. The CDR3 consists of 14 residues. Germline lookup yields CDR1 MDHEN and CDR2 SYDVKM. The V and J ends lost 9 bases and 1 base respectively, with 16 bases between them.

V and J are TRBV28 and TRBJ1-5, with 12 bases fitting TRBD1. Germline CDR1 is MDHEN and CDR2 is SYDVKM. J lost 11 bases, V lost 3 bases, and 5 bases had no gene match. There are 14 residues in the CDR3. The CDR3 here is CASSFWDRGRAQHF. In DNA, the CDR3 is TGTGCCAGCAGTTTCTGGGACAGGGGGCGAGCCCAGCATTTT.

The rearrangement joins TRBV9 to TRBJ1-6; possible D gene TRBD1, 6 bases. Germline assignment: CDR1 SGDLS and CDR2 YYNGEE. Between the trimmed V and J ends, which lost 0 bases and 6 bases, there was a span of 13 bases. The CDR3 runs 16 residues. CDR3 nucleotide sequence: TGTGCCAGCAGCGTAGGGGGGGCATCTAGTAATTCACCCCTCCACTTT. Translation gives CASSVGGASSNSPLHF.

The chain joins TRBV14 to TRBJ1-2; D is ambiguous. The CDR3 sequence is 13 residues long. Trimming removed 7 bases at V and 2 bases at J, with 11 bases between. Germline V CDR1 and CDR2: SGHDN, FVKESK. CDR3 sequence: CASMGSGNYGYTF. The DNA of the CDR3 is TGTGCCAGCATGGGGAGCGGGAACTATGGCTACACCTTC.

V and J are TRBV5-6 and TRBJ2-3; 7 bases are a match to TRBD1. J was trimmed by 0 bases and V by 5 bases; bases with no gene match: 6. The CDR3 loop spans 15 amino acids. Per germline, CDR1 SGHDT and CDR2 YYEEEE. The CDR3 sequence: CASSSQGWSTDTQYF. The DNA for the CDR3 is TGTGCCAGCAGTTCACAGGGGTGGAGCACAGATACGCAGTATTTT.

The chain is built from TRBV2 and TRBJ1-2; unclear D gene. Trimming removed 10 bases at V and 7 bases at J, with 13 bases between. Germline-derived CDR1 and CDR2 are SNHLY and FYNNEI. This CDR3 contains 11 residues. The CDR3 loop is CATVSGGGYTF. In DNA, the CDR3 is TGTGCCACCGTCTCGGGAGGTGGCTACACCTTC. The whole variable domain, filled in from reference TRBV2 and TRBJ1-2, reads EPEVTQTPSHQVTQMGQEVILRCVPISNHLYFYWYRQILGQKVEFLVSFYNNEISEKSEIFDDQFSVERPDGSNFTLKIRSTKLEDSAMYFCATVSGGGYTFGSGTRLTVV.

V gene TRBV4-2 combines with J gene TRBJ2-5; either TRBD1 or TRBD2 may fit D (6 bases each). CDR3 length equals 14 residues. V was pared by 3 bases and J by 5 bases, with 13 bases between. Germline assignment: CDR1 LGHNA and CDR2 YNFKEQ. CDR3 residues: CASSHRGLEETQYF. As DNA, the CDR3 is TGTGCCAGCAGCCACAGGGGACTGGAGGAGACCCAGTACTTC.

The table lists this clone with a few counts. CDR3 in amino acids: CASSRDSYNSPLHF. CDR3 DNA sequence: TGTGCCAGCAGTAGGGACAGCTATAATTCACCCCTCCACTTT. The J gene is TRBJ1-6, the V gene TRBV6-5; TRBD1 matches 7 bases. The CDR3 is 14 amino acids. V trimming: 5 bases; J trimming: 3 bases; junction bases outside the gene matches: 1. The germline V gene encodes CDR1 MNHEY and CDR2 SVGAGI.

J is TRBJ2-3 and V is TRBV14; D perhaps matches TRBD1 (6 bases). CDR1 is SGHDN, CDR2 FVKESK, per germline. The V end lost 4 bases, the J end lost 0 bases, and 14 bases lay between the germline ends. The CDR3 consists of 16 residues. The CDR3 here is CASSLTDRYSTDTQYF. The CDR3 DNA reads TGTGCCAGCAGCCTCACCGACAGGTACAGCACAGATACGCAGTATTTT.

In DNA, the CDR3 is TGCGCCAGCAAACAAGGAAAGGGGGGGACAGATACGCAGTATTTT. This translates into CASKQGKGGTDTQYF. The chain has TRBV5-1 and TRBJ2-3; the D gene is possibly TRBD2 (7 bases). V was pared by 6 bases and J by 3 bases, with 17 bases between. The CDR3 covers 15 residues. Germline V lookup: CDR1 SGHRS, CDR2 YFSETQ.

The V gene is TRBV4-1, the J gene TRBJ1-1; D ambiguous. Trimming cost V 1 base and J 0 bases, with 15 bases left between them. The CDR3 consists of 17 residues. Germline CDR1 MGHRA, CDR2 YSYEKL. CDR3 nucleotides: TGCGCCAGCAGCCAAGGCAGATCCCTGGGAATGAACACTGAAGCTTTCTTT. This codes for CASSQGRSLGMNTEAFF.

The chain has TRBV7-6 and TRBJ2-7; D perhaps matches TRBD2 (5 bases). CDR3 size: 13 residues. CDR1 is SGHVS and CDR2 is FNYEAQ in the germline V gene. V lost 1 base and J 3 bases, leaving 7 bases between the germline ends. As DNA, the CDR3 is TGTGCCAGCAGCTTAGATGCGGGCTACGAGCAGTACTTC. This encodes CASSLDAGYEQYF.

V and J are TRBV5-1 and TRBJ2-4; D remains unclear. The CDR3 is made up of 16 amino acids. V was clipped by 1 base and J by 0 bases, with 11 bases between them. Germline V gene lookup returns CDR1 SGHRS and CDR2 YFSETQ. CDR3 nucleotide sequence: TGCGCCAGCAGCTTGACGGCGGTCTTAGCCAAAAACATTCAGTACTTC. Protein product: CASSLTAVLAKNIQYF.

The rearrangement joins TRBV4-1 to TRBJ1-2, with TRBD1 matching over 8 bases. V was pared by 0 bases and J by 6 bases, with 12 bases of the junction left unmatched. Germline CDR1 is MGHRA and CDR2 is YSYEKL. The CDR3 totals 17 residues. This chain's CDR3 is CASSQDRQGRLVDGYTF. CDR3 bases: TGCGCCAGCAGCCAAGATCGACAGGGGAGGTTGGTTGATGGCTACACCTTC.

This clone turned up a few times. The chain is built from TRBV25-1 and TRBJ1-1; the D is unclear. The V and J ends lost 5 bases and 1 base respectively, with 8 bases between them. The CDR3 has 13 residues. Germline V gives CDR1 MGHDK, CDR2 SYGVNS. CDR3 sequence (DNA): TGTGCCAGCAGTAAGAGGGCGAACACTGAAGCTTTCTTT. Encoded protein: CASSKRANTEAFF.

This chain links TRBV30 with TRBJ2-5; D call uncertain. Trimming shortened V by 2 bases and J by 5 bases, and 21 bases separated the two germline ends. The CDR3 has 16 residues. Germline-derived CDR1 and CDR2 are GTSNPN and SVGIG (reference sequence). The CDR3 loop reads CAWSKTSGLILETQYF. CDR3 nucleotides: TGTGCCTGGAGTAAGACCTCCGGTCTAATCCTGGAGACCCAGTACTTC. Variable domain in full (rest from reference TRBV30 and TRBJ2-5): SQTIHQWPATLVQPVGSPLSLECTVEGTSNPNLYWYRQAAGRGLQLLFYSVGIGQISSEVPQNLSASRPQDRQFILSSKKLLLSDSGFYLCAWSKTSGLILETQYFGPGTRLLVL.

This chain connects TRBV13 to TRBJ2-5; D is unresolved. The germline CDR1 and CDR2 sequences are PRHDT and FYEKMQ (reference sequence). Trimming took off 3 bases at V and 3 bases at J, with 2 bases between the two ends. This CDR3 contains 11 residues. The CDR3 protein is CASSFEETQYF. CDR3 nucleotide sequence: TGTGCCAGCAGCTTTGAAGAGACCCAGTACTTC.

This clone was picked up a small number of times. V is TRBV6-1 and J is TRBJ2-1; D not resolved. Germline CDR1 is MNHNS and CDR2 is SASEGT. Trimming removed 7 bases from V and 4 bases from J, with 2 bases in between. This CDR3 comprises 10 residues. The CDR3, as DNA: TGTGCCAGCACATACAATGAGCAGTTCTTC. Translation: CASTYNEQFF.

This sequence joins TRBV20-1 and TRBJ2-5, with D hard to call. V lost 3 bases to trimming and J lost 2 bases, with 4 bases between them. The CDR3 has 11 amino acids. The V gene's germline CDR1 is DFQATT and CDR2 SNEGSKA (reference sequence). CDR3: CSASRQETQYF. The CDR3 DNA is TGCAGTGCTAGTCGTCAAGAGACCCAGTACTTC.

This rearrangement joins TRBV5-6 to TRBJ2-7; D is unresolved. The V gene's germline CDR1 is SGHDT and CDR2 YYEEEE. There are 12 residues in the CDR3. V gave up 0 bases and J gave up 6 bases, with 7 bases separating them. CDR3 DNA sequence: TGTGCCAGCAGCTTGGGGCATACCGAGCAGTACTTC. The encoded protein is CASSLGHTEQYF.

V usage is TRBV27 and J usage is TRBJ2-3; 7 bases map to TRBD2. Germline V CDR1 and CDR2: MNHEY, SMNVEV (reference sequence). The CDR3 loop spans 11 amino acids. V lost 8 bases and J lost 14; bases outside the gene matches: 10. The CDR3 DNA is TGTGCCAGCGCGGGAGCAGGGAGGCTGTATTTT. It translates to CASAGAGRLYF.

The gene calls are TRBV25-1 and TRBJ1-2, with D maybe TRBD1 (6 bases). The CDR3 is 14 amino acids. Trimming took 1 base from V and 6 from J, leaving 12 bases between them. Germline assignment: CDR1 MGHDK and CDR2 SYGVNS. Here the CDR3 DNA reads TGTGCCAGCAGTGAATTTATGAGGGGGGATGGCTACACCTTC. It specifies CASSEFMRGDGYTF.